This T cell receptor (beta chain) was sequenced during a study of cytomegalovirus exposure and HLA in healthy donors. General study findings and limits: There were over 150 TCR beta chains listed as cytomegalovirus-associated. Rare sequences made up most TCRs, while some public TCRs were found in many donors.

Data came from immunoSEQ multiplex PCR; TCRdb stores just in-frame clones and leaves some out. The sample consists of more than 95,000 clones, about 83% of them appearing once. Comment on this clone: Its antigen is currently unknown.

Trimming took 3 bases from V and 7 from J, leaving 13 bases between them. The CDR3 covers 13 residues. Germline V gives CDR1 SQVTM, CDR2 ANQGSEA. Sequencing was done on a sample of PBMCs. The receptor was derived from a man aged 18 to 30 in good health and CMV-seronegative. The chain links TRBV29-1 to TRBJ2-1, with TRBD2 as a possible D gene (5 bases). This chain's CDR3 is CSVDGGSVNEQFF. For the CDR3, the DNA is TGCAGCGTTGACGGTGGGAGCGTGAATGAGCAGTTCTTC.